These 30 T cell receptor beta chains originate from one sample sequenced in a study of early T cells in non-severe SARS-CoV-2 infection (dated by TCRdb to 2020 to 2022). The library was produced with 5' RACE. The listed sequencing device is NextSeq 500. TCRdb reprocessed the public reads (quality trimming at Q25 with fastp, clone calling with MiXCR) and kept in-frame beta chains. Every distinct CDR3 protein forms one entry, paired with its most common genes and DNA. Present in this sample are roughly 90,000 distinct CDR3 sequences, roughly an eighth of which were seen just once. The ten largest clones capture under 4% of the sample. Sequenced: whole blood. Receptors were obtained from an adult who was a healthcare worker with PCR-confirmed SARS-CoV-2 infection or an uninfected control (not recorded which).

The table lists this clonotype with a few counts. V usage is TRBV7-9 and J usage is TRBJ1-1; no clear D gene. The CDR3 extends over 14 amino acids. The germline gives CDR1 SEHNR, CDR2 FQNEAQ (reference sequence). V lost 0 bases, J lost 5 bases, and 10 bases lay in between. CDR3 sequence (DNA): TGTGCCAGCAGCTTAGCGCATGGACGGACTGAAGCTTTCTTT. Translated: CASSLAHGRTEAFF.

There are a few counts of this clonotype. The V and J genes are TRBV12-3 or TRBV12-4 and TRBJ1-1; TRBD1 matches 7 bases. The CDR3 contains 17 residues. Trimming at V came to 3 bases and at J to 7 bases, leaving 17 bases not matched to a gene. The chain's CDR3 is CASSFSLGGGGSGEAFF. DNA of the CDR3: TGTGCCAGCAGTTTTTCCCTCGGGGGAGGGGGCAGCGGTGAAGCTTTCTTT.

This clonotype has a count of ten or more. V is TRBV7-8 and J is TRBJ1-1, with D perhaps matching TRBD1 (5 bases). The CDR3 runs to 13 residues. Germline CDR1 SGHVS, CDR2 FQNEAQ. V was trimmed by 6 bases and J by 4 bases, leaving 12 bases between them. The CDR3, as DNA: TGTGCCAGCAGAGAGGGGCTTAGCACTGAAGCTTTCTTT. It codes for CASREGLSTEAFF.

The chain has TRBV18 and TRBJ2-7, with D unresolved. The germline V gene has CDR1 KGHSH and CDR2 LQKENI. V dropped 1 base and J dropped 3 bases, with 10 bases sitting between them. The CDR3 is 14 amino acids. This CDR3 is CASSPRRTDYEQYF. The DNA of the CDR3 is TGTGCCAGCTCACCACGACGGACCGACTACGAGCAGTACTTC. Based on the CDR3 plus reference TRBV18 and TRBJ2-7, the full variable domain is NAGVMQNPRHLVRRRGQEARLRCSPMKGHSHVYWYRQLPEEGLKFMVYLQKENIIDESGMPKERFSAEFPKEGPSILRIQQVVRGDSAAYFCASSPRRTDYEQYFGPGTRLTVT.

This clonotype was observed a handful of times. The CDR3 nucleotides read TGCGCCAGCAGCCAGGGCCTTTTTGGTCCCCGCGAGCAGTACTTC. This codes for CASSQGLFGPREQYF. The chain couples TRBV4-1 to TRBJ2-7, with D hard to call. With 3 bases removed from V and 6 bases from J, the gap between germline ends came to 18 bases. The CDR3 spans 15 residues. The V gene's germline CDR1 is MGHRA and CDR2 YSYEKL.

This chain joins TRBV3-1 and TRBJ2-1; D possibly corresponds to TRBD1 (6 bases). V gave up 2 bases and J gave up 7 bases, with 9 bases separating them. There are 13 residues in the CDR3. Germline CDR1 and CDR2: LGHDT and YNNKEL (reference sequence). The CDR3 coding sequence is TGTGCCAGCAGCCAAACAGGACAGAATGAGCAGTTCTTC. The encoded protein is CASSQTGQNEQFF.

The chain is built from TRBV5-6 and TRBJ1-5; perhaps TRBD1 as D (6 bases). The CDR3 covers 15 residues. Trimming took 4 bases from V and 3 from J, leaving 14 bases between them. Germline assignment: CDR1 SGHDT and CDR2 YYEEEE. CDR3 DNA: TGTGCCAGCAGCATAAGACAGGACTTCAATCAGCCCCAGCATTTT. This sequence encodes CASSIRQDFNQPQHF.

A few counts support this clonotype. The V and J genes are TRBV6-2 or TRBV6-3 and TRBJ2-7; 7 bases are shared with TRBD2. Trimming removed 8 bases from V and 7 bases from J; junction bases left unmatched: 5. Germline V gene sequence: CDR1 MNHEY, CDR2 SVGEGT. The CDR3 sequence is 11 residues long. CDR3 residues: CASGGGREQYF. CDR3 bases: TGTGCCAGCGGGGGGGGACGTGAGCAGTACTTC.

This clonotype was detected only a few times. This chain's CDR3 is CASSQGREGAYEQYF. For the CDR3, the DNA is TGTGCCAGCAGCCAAGGGAGGGAGGGCGCCTACGAGCAGTACTTC. The chain is built from TRBV3-1 and TRBJ2-7; 7 bases line up with TRBD2. From germline, CDR1 is LGHDT and CDR2 YNNKEL (reference sequence). Trimming at V came to 1 base and at J to 2 bases, leaving 5 bases not matched to a gene. CDR3 size: 15 residues.

This clonotype has only a few counts. The J gene is TRBJ2-3, the V gene TRBV6-4; a weak D match, TRBD2 (6 bases). CDR3 size: 15 residues. Trimming cost V 3 bases and J 1 base, with 11 bases left between them. The V gene's germline CDR1 is MRHNA and CDR2 SNTAGT. The CDR3 DNA follows: TGTGCCAGCAGTGAAAGGTCGGGGGGCACAGATACGCAGTATTTT. Protein sequence: CASSERSGGTDTQYF.

This chain joins TRBV5-6 and TRBJ2-1, with D hard to call. The germline V gene has CDR1 SGHDT and CDR2 YYEEEE. V was clipped by 1 base and J by 10 bases, with 9 bases between them. The CDR3 consists of 12 residues. The CDR3 coding sequence is TGTGCCAGCAGCTTGTTAATGGGCGAGCAGTTCTTC. Its protein product is CASSLLMGEQFF.

This clonotype occurred many times. CDR3: CASSPGVNYNSPLHF. CDR3 in DNA: TGTGCCAGCAGCCCAGGAGTCAACTATAATTCACCCCTCCACTTT. The chain links TRBV7-2 to TRBJ1-6; the D is unclear. The CDR3 sequence is 15 residues long. The V gene's germline CDR1 is SGHTA and CDR2 FQGNSA. V lost 5 bases, J lost 3 bases, and 11 bases lay in between. The full variable domain, its missing parts supplied by reference TRBV7-2 and TRBJ1-6, is GAGVSQSPSNKVTEKGKDVELRCDPISGHTALYWYRQSLGQGLEFLIYFQGNSAPDKSGLPSDRFSAERTGGSVSTLTIQRTQQEDSAVYLCASSPGVNYNSPLHFGNGTRLTVT.

This clonotype occurred many times. The genes are TRBV21-1 and TRBJ2-5; TRBD1, the table's D call, lacks a check against the DNA. TRBV21-1 represents a pseudogene. This CDR3 is 15 amino acids long. In nucleotides, the CDR3 is TGTGCCAGCAGCAAAGCGCAGTACCCCCTGGGGACCCAGTACTTC. Amino acids: CASSKAQYPLGTQYF.

This clonotype came up a few times. This rearrangement joins TRBV4-2 to TRBJ2-7; either TRBD1 or TRBD2 may fit D (7 bases each). Trimming pared 4 bases from V and 2 bases from J, leaving 18 bases between. The V gene's germline CDR1 is LGHNA and CDR2 YNFKEQ. The CDR3 runs 16 residues. The DNA for the CDR3 is TGTGCCAGCAGCCCCAGGGGGGGGGTAAGGACCTACGAGCAGTACTTC. Residues: CASSPRGGVRTYEQYF.

This clonotype was seen many times. The chain is built from TRBV9 and TRBJ2-3; TRBD2 matches 12 bases. Germline V gene sequence: CDR1 SGDLS, CDR2 YYNGEE. The V and J ends lost 0 bases and 10 bases, in that order; junction bases with no gene match: 6. This CDR3 region has 15 residues. In DNA form, the CDR3 reads TGTGCCAGCAGCGTAGGCTCTAGCGGGAGGGCGTCGCAGTATTTT. It specifies CASSVGSSGRASQYF.

This clonotype was seen at least ten times. The gene calls are TRBV12-3 or TRBV12-4 and TRBJ1-6; 8 nucleotides agree with TRBD1. V shed 6 bases and J 7 bases; nucleotides not matched to a gene: 11. The CDR3 consists of 16 residues. CDR3 sequence reads: CASSPRGTGLNSPLHF. CDR3 nucleotides: TGTGCCAGCAGCCCACGTGGGACAGGCCTAAATTCACCCCTCCACTTT.

This clonotype was observed many times. CDR3 sequence reads: CASSPGGSGSYGEQFF. DNA for the CDR3: TGTGCCAGTAGCCCTGGGGGTAGCGGGAGTTACGGTGAGCAGTTCTTC. The chain is built from TRBV19 and TRBJ2-1; 9 bases line up with TRBD2. The CDR3 length is 16 residues. Germline CDR1 reads LNHDA; CDR2 reads SQIVND (reference sequence). J was trimmed by 9 bases and V by 6 bases; bases with no gene match: 15.

This clonotype occurred a few times. This chain uses TRBV15 with TRBJ2-5; D perhaps matches TRBD2 (5 bases). The CDR3 runs to 15 residues. The V gene's germline CDR1 is LNHNV and CDR2 YYDKDF (reference sequence). Trimming took 5 bases from V and 5 from J, leaving 18 bases between them. The CDR3 DNA sequence: TGTGCCACCAGCTTAGCCATGGGAGCGTCGGAGACCCAGTACTTC. Its protein product is CATSLAMGASETQYF.

The J gene is TRBJ2-4, the V gene TRBV28; possibly TRBD1 or TRBD2 for D (6 bases each). The CDR3 runs to 14 residues. Deletions cut 7 bases from V and 7 bases from J, with 17 bases between. In germline, CDR1 is MDHEN, CDR2 SYDVKM. This CDR3 reads CASTISGGGNIQYF. The DNA of the CDR3 is TGTGCCAGCACCATTAGCGGAGGGGGGAACATTCAGTACTTC.

This clonotype was counted between two and nine times. The chain links TRBV19 to TRBJ2-1; 9 bases fit TRBD2. V dropped 6 bases and J dropped 4; count of bases not matched to a gene: 7. Per the germline V gene, CDR1 is LNHDA and CDR2 is SQIVND (reference sequence). CDR3 length: 15 residues. CDR3 amino acids: CASRISGSFYNEQFF. For the CDR3, the DNA is TGTGCCAGTAGGATTAGCGGGAGTTTTTACAATGAGCAGTTCTTC.

The chain uses TRBV6-2 or TRBV6-3 and TRBJ2-1; D is undetermined. CDR1 and CDR2 (germline): MNHEY, SVGEGT. The CDR3 runs to 15 residues. V was trimmed by 2 bases and J by 0 bases, leaving 8 bases between them. The CDR3 is CASSYTYSSYNEQFF. In DNA, the CDR3 is TGTGCCAGCAGTTACACCTACAGCTCCTACAATGAGCAGTTCTTC.

In this sample, this clonotype turned up many times. V and J are TRBV6-4 and TRBJ1-5; D is unresolved. CDR1 is MRHNA, CDR2 SNTAGT, per germline. V lost 2 bases to trimming and J lost 9 bases, with 5 bases between them. The CDR3 covers 11 residues. The CDR3 nucleotides read TGTGCCAGCAGTGACGAGGTGCCCCAGCATTTT. Protein product: CASSDEVPQHF.

This clonotype was observed a handful of times. The genes are TRBV28 and TRBJ2-3; 8 positions match TRBD1. The CDR3 extends over 15 amino acids. Germline-derived CDR1 and CDR2 are MDHEN and SYDVKM. Trimming at V came to 7 bases and at J to 6 bases, leaving 12 bases not matched to a gene. CDR3 protein: CASNHGGQGADTQYF. CDR3 sequence (DNA): TGTGCCAGCAACCACGGTGGTCAGGGGGCTGATACGCAGTATTTT.

This clonotype was recorded a few times. The rearrangement uses TRBV6-6 and TRBJ1-4; D gene ambiguous. This CDR3 comprises 13 residues. V was cut by 2 bases and J by 8 bases, with 9 bases left in between. CDR1 and CDR2 (germline): MNHNY, SVGAGI (reference sequence). The DNA of the CDR3 is TGTGCCAGCAGTTACCGCAGGTTCGAAAAACTGTTTTTT. The encoded protein is CASSYRRFEKLFF.

The sample holds a few counts of this clonotype. The chain employs TRBV4-2 and TRBJ2-3; tentatively, D is TRBD2 (5 bases). CDR1 and CDR2 (germline): LGHNA, YNFKEQ. The V and J ends lost 1 base and 1 base respectively, with 9 bases between them. The CDR3 runs 15 residues. DNA for the CDR3: TGTGCCAGCAGCCAAGGTTCCGGGGGCACAGATACGCAGTATTTT. This gives the protein CASSQGSGGTDTQYF.

This clonotype was observed a few times. CDR3 region: CASSYAGTANTEAFF. For the CDR3, the DNA is TGTGCCAGCAGTTATGCCGGGACAGCGAACACTGAAGCTTTCTTT. The rearrangement uses TRBV6-5 and TRBJ1-1; 7 bases match TRBD1. The CDR3 covers 15 residues. The J segment lost 1 base and the V segment lost 3 bases, leaving 5 bases of the junction unmatched. Germline CDR1 is MNHEY and CDR2 is SVGAGI.

The rearrangement joins TRBV7-2 to TRBJ1-2, with TRBD1 identical over 9 bases. Germline V gene sequence: CDR1 SGHTA, CDR2 FQGNSA. There are 14 residues in the CDR3. The junction had 9 bases not matched to a gene; V was cut back by 5 bases and J by 8 bases. CDR3 amino acids: CASSTYRGQEGYTF. CDR3 nucleotides: TGTGCCAGCAGCACCTACAGGGGGCAGGAAGGCTACACCTTC. Together with reference TRBV7-2 and TRBJ1-2, the CDR3 gives the full variable domain: GAGVSQSPSNKVTEKGKDVELRCDPISGHTALYWYRQSLGQGLEFLIYFQGNSAPDKSGLPSDRFSAERTGGSVSTLTIQRTQQEDSAVYLCASSTYRGQEGYTFGSGTRLTVV.

This chain connects TRBV11-2 to TRBJ2-5; D gene unclear. CDR3 length: 15 residues. Trimming cost V 5 bases and J 1 base, with 14 bases left between them. Germline V lookup: CDR1 SGHAT, CDR2 FQNNGV. CDR3 coding DNA: TGTGCCAGCAGCACCCCCGAAGGTGTCCAAGAGACCCAGTACTTC. Protein product: CASSTPEGVQETQYF.

This clonotype showed up just a few times. The chain uses TRBV11-2 and TRBJ2-7; D not certain. Germline CDR1 and CDR2: SGHAT and FQNNGV. V lost 5 bases and J 7 bases, leaving 15 bases between the germline ends. The CDR3 spans 13 residues. This chain's CDR3 is CASSTSPSDEQYF. CDR3 sequence (DNA): TGTGCCAGCAGCACCTCGCCTTCGGATGAGCAGTACTTC.

The chain recombines TRBV6-5 with TRBJ1-1; no reliable D call. Germline V lookup: CDR1 MNHEY, CDR2 SVGAGI. The CDR3 covers 13 residues. V lost 2 bases, J lost 0 bases, and 4 bases lay in between. The CDR3 region has the DNA TGTGCCAGCAGTTACGAGCTGAACACTGAAGCTTTCTTT. This codes for CASSYELNTEAFF.